The T cell receptor (beta chain) described here comes from a study of T cell repertoires in cytomegalovirus infection. Trimming removed 1 base at V and 0 bases at J, with 6 bases between. Germline CDR1 and CDR2: SGHTA and FQGNSA. The CDR3 spans 14 residues. In TCRdb, the reads were re-called with MiXCR into one record per CDR3 protein. The sample lists some 130,000 distinct CDR3 sequences, over 30% seen once, with 45% to 55% in the top ten. The table lists this clonotype with many counts. What it binds is unknown. Sequencing used CD8+ T cells from cultured PBMCs, obtained from culture after CMV antigen stimulation. The clonotype comes from a human donor in good health (CMV status not recorded). Some clones in this sample may be carry-over from other donors' samples. The rearrangement uses TRBV7-2 and TRBJ2-5; no clear D gene. The CDR3 loop is CASSLDPYQETQYF. The DNA of the CDR3 is TGTGCCAGCAGCTTAGATCCGTACCAAGAGACCCAGTACTTC.